This T cell receptor (beta chain) was sequenced for a study of blood T cell repertoires in COVID-19. Across the study: The samples span acute and convalescent COVID-19 from the United States, Italy and Spain. PBMCs, B-cell-depleted T cells, or T cells provided the cDNA or gDNA that made up the material.

Germline values: CDR1 ENHRY, CDR2 SYGVKD. Trimming stripped 4 bases from V and 6 bases from J, with 18 bases between. This CDR3 spans 15 amino acids. In the original processing: Nucleated cell number was recorded as an estimate derived from reference gene primer amplification. Clones were read by immunoSEQ multiplex PCR, and TCRdb kept only the in-frame ones, dropping some. From that table come the V and J calls and clone size; the DNA was used to work out D and trimming. The sample contains 250,000 or so clones, about 86% of which appear only once. Sequencing was performed on peripheral blood. The TCR originated in a young man with active or convalescent COVID-19. V gene TRBV10-3 combines with J gene TRBJ1-1, with D unresolved. This CDR3 is CAISAEGGQRPEAFF. CDR3 DNA: TGTGCCATCAGTGCCGAAGGAGGTCAGAGACCTGAAGCTTTCTTT.